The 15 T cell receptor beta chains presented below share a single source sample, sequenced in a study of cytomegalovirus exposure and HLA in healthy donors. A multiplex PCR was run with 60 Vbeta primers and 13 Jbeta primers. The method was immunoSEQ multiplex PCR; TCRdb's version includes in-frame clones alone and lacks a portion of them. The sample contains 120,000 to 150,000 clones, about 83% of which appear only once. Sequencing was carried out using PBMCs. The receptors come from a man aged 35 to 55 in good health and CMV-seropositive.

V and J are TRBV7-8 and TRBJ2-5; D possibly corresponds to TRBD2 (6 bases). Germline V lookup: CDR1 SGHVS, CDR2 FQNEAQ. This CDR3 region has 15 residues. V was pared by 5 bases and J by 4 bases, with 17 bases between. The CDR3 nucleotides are TGTGCCAGCAGCCCCCTCGGGGGAGGCGGAGAGACCCAGTACTTC. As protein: CASSPLGGGGETQYF.

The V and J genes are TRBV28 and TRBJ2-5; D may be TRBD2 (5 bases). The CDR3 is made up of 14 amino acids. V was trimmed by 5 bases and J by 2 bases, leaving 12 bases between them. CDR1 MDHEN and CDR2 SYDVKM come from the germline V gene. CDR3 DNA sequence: TGTGCCAGCAGTATAGCTCCGGGACAAGAGACCCAGTACTTC. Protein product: CASSIAPGQETQYF.

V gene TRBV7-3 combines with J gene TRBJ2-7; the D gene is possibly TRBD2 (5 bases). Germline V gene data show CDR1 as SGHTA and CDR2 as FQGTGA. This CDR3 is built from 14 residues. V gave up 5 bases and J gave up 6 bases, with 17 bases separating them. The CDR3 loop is CASSQGLSGSEQYF. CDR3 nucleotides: TGTGCCAGCAGCCAAGGCCTATCGGGGTCCGAGCAGTACTTC.

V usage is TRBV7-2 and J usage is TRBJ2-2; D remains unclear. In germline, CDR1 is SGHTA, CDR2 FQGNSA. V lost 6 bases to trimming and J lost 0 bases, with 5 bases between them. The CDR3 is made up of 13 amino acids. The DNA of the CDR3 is TGTGCCAGCAGTTTTACGAACACCGGGGAGCTGTTTTTT. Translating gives CASSFTNTGELFF.

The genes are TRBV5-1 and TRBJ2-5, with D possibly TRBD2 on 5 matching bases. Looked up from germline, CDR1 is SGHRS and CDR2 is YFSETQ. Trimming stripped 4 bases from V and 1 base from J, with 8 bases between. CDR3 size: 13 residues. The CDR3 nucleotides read TGCGCCAGCAGCGAGGCGGGCCAAGAGACCCAGTACTTC. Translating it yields CASSEAGQETQYF. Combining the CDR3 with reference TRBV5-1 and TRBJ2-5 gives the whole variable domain KAGVTQTPRYLIKTRGQQVTLSCSPISGHRSVSWYQQTPGQGLQFLFEYFSETQRNKGNFPGRFSGRQFSNSRSEMNVSTLELGDSALYLCASSEAGQETQYFGPGTRLLVL.

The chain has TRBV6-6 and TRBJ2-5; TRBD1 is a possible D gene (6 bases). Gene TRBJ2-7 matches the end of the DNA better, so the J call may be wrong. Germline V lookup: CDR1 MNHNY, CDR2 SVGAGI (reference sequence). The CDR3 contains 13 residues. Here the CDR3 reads CASSYSTGPEQYF. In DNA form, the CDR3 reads TGTGCCAGCAGTTACTCGACAGGCCCCGAGCAGTACTTC.

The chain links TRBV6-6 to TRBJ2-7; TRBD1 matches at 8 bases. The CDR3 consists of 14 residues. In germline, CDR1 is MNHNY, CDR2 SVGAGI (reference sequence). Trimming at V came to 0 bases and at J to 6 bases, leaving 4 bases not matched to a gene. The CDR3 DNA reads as TGTGCCAGCAGTTACTCGGCAGGGGGCGGCGAGCAGTACTTC. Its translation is CASSYSAGGGEQYF.

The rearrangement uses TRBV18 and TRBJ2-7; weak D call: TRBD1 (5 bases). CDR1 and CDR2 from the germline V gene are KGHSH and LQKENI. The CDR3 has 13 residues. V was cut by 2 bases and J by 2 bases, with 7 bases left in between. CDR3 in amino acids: CASSPDRAYEQYF. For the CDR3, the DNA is TGTGCCAGCTCACCAGACAGAGCCTACGAGCAGTACTTC.

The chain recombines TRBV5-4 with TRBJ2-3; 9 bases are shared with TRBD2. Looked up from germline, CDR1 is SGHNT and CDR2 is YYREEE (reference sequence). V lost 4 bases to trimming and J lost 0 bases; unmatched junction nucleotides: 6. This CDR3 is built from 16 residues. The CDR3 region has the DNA TGTGCCAGCAGCCCCAGGACTAGCGCTAGCACAGATACGCAGTATTTT. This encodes CASSPRTSASTDTQYF.

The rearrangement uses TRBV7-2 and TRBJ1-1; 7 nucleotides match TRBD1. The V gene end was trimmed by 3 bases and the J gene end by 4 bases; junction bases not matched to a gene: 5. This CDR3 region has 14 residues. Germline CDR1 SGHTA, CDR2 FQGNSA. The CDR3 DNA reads TGTGCCAGCAGCTTCTCCCCAGGGGGCACTGAAGCTTTCTTT. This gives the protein CASSFSPGGTEAFF.

This CDR3 reads CASSALSGEQFF. The CDR3 coding sequence is TGCGCCAGCAGCGCGTTATCGGGTGAGCAGTTCTTC. This sequence joins TRBV5-1 and TRBJ2-1; no clear D gene. This CDR3 has 12 residues. The germline CDR1 and CDR2 sequences are SGHRS and YFSETQ. Trimming took 4 bases from V and 9 from J, leaving 11 bases between them.

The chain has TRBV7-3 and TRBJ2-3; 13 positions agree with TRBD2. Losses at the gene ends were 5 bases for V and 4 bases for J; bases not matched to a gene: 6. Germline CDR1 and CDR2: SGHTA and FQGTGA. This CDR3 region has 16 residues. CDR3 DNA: TGTGCCAGCAGCATTGGGACTAGCGGGACGTCAGATACGCAGTATTTT. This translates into CASSIGTSGTSDTQYF.

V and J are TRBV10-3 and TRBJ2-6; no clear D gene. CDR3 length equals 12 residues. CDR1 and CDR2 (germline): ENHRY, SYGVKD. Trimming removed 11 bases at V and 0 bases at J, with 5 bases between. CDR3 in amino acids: CAANSGANVLTF. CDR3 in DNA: TGTGCCGCGAACTCTGGGGCCAACGTCCTGACTTTC.

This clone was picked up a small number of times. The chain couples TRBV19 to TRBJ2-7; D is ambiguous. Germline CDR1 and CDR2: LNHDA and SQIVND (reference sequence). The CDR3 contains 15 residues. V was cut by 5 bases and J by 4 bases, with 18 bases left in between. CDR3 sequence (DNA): TGTGCCAGTAGTGCAGGCCATCCCACCCGTTACGAGCAGTACTTC. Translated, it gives CASSAGHPTRYEQYF. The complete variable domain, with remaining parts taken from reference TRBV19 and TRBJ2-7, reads DGGITQSPKYLFRKEGQNVTLSCEQNLNHDAMYWYRQDPGQGLRLIYYSQIVNDFQKGDIAEGYSVSREKKESFPLTVTSAQKNPTAFYLCASSAGHPTRYEQYFGPGTRLTVT.

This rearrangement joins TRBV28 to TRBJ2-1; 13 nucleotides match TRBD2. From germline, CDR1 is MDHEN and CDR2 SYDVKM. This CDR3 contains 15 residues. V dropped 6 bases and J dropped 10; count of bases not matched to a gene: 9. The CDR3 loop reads CASRGGTSGKAEQFF. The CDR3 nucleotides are TGTGCCAGCAGGGGGGGGACTAGCGGGAAAGCCGAGCAGTTCTTC.